Listed here is a single TCR beta chain. Original processing methods: Using reference gene primer amplification, nucleated cell counts were estimated. TCRdb's copy holds only in-frame clones and misses some; the assay was immunoSEQ multiplex PCR. V and J calls plus clone size are reproduced from that table; the DNA served to infer D and trimming. The data show under 200,000 clones, with around 84% seen just once and around 7% held by the top ten. The data were obtained in a study of blood T cell repertoires in COVID-19. At the level of the study: Samples representing acute and convalescent COVID-19 were sourced from the United States, Italy and Spain. T cells, B-cell-depleted T cells, or PBMCs provided the cDNA or gDNA that served as material.

The CDR3 runs to 13 residues. V lost 6 bases, J lost 10 bases, and 11 bases stayed unmatched. CDR1 is SGHTA and CDR2 is FQGTGA in the germline V gene. This sequence was found in a man aged 45-65 years with active or convalescent COVID-19. Sample: peripheral blood. V is TRBV7-3 and J is TRBJ2-5, with 7 bases matching TRBD2. CDR3 in DNA: TGTGCCAGCAGTTCAACCGGGACTACCAACCAGTACTTC. This translates into CASSSTGTTNQYF.